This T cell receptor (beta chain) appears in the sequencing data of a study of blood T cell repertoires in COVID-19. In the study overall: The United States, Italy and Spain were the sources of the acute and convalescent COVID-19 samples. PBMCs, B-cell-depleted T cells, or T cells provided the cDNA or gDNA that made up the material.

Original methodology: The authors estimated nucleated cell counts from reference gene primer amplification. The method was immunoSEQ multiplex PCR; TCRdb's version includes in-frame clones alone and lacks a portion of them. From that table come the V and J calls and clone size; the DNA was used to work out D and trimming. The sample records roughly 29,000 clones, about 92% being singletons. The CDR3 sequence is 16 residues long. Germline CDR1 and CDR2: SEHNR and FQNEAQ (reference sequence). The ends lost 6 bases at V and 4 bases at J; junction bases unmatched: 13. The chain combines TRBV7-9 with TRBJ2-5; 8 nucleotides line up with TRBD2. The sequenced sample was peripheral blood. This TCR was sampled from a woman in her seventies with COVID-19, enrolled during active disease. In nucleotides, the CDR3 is TGTGCCAGCAGTCAGGCCCCAGCGGGAGTGGTAGAGACCCAGTACTTC. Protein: CASSQAPAGVVETQYF.